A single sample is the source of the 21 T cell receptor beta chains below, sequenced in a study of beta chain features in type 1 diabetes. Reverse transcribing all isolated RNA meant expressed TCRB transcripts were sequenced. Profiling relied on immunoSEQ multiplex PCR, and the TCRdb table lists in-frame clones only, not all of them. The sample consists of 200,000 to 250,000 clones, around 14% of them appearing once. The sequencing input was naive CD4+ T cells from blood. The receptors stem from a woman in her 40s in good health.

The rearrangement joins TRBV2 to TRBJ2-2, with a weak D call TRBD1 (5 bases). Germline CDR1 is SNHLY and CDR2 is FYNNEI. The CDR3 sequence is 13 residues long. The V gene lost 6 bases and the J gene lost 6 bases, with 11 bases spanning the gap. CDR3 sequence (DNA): TGTGCCAGCAGCGGGCAGGGCCCCGGGGAGCTGTTTTTT. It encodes CASSGQGPGELFF.

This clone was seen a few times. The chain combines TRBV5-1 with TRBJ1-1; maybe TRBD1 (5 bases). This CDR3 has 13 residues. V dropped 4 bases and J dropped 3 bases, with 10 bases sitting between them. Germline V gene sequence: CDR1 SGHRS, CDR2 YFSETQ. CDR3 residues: CASSGVRDTEAFF. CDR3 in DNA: TGCGCCAGCAGCGGAGTCAGGGACACTGAAGCTTTCTTT.

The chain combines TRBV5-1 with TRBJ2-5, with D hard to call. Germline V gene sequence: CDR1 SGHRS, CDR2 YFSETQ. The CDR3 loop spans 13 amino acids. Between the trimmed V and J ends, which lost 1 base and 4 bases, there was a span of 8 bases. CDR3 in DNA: TGCGCCAGCAGCTTGTGGAGTGGAGAGACCCAGTACTTC. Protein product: CASSLWSGETQYF.

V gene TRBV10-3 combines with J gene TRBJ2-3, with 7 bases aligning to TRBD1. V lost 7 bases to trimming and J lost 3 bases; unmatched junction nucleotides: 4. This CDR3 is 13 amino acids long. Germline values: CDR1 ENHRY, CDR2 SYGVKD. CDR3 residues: CAIMARGTDTQYF. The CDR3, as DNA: TGTGCCATCATGGCCAGGGGGACAGATACGCAGTATTTT.

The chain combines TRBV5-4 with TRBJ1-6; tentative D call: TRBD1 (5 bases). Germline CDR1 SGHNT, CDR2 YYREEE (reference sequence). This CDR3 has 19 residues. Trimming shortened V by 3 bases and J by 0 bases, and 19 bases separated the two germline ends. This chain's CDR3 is CASSSGGGAASSYNSPLHF. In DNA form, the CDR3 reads TGTGCCAGCAGCTCCGGGGGAGGGGCAGCCAGCTCCTATAATTCACCCCTCCACTTT. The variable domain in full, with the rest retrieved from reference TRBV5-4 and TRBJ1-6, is ETGVTQSPTHLIKTRGQQVTLRCSSQSGHNTVSWYQQALGQGPQFIFQYYREEENGRGNFPPRFSGLQFPNYSSELNVNALELDDSALYLCASSSGGGAASSYNSPLHFGNGTRLTVT.

The CDR3 bases are TGTGCCAGCAGGGAGACTAGCGGGGCCGGCGAGCAGTACTTC. This gives the protein CASRETSGAGEQYF. The genes are TRBV6-5 and TRBJ2-7, with 11 positions matching TRBD2. The CDR3 covers 14 residues. The trim removed 6 bases at V and 6 bases at J, leaving 7 bases unmatched. Germline assignment: CDR1 MNHEY and CDR2 SVGAGI.

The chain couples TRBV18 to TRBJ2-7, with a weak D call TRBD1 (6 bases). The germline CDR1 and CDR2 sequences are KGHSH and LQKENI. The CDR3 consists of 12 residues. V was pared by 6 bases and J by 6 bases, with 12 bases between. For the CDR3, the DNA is TGTGCCAGCTCGTCAGGGGTCACCGAGCAGTACTTC. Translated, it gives CASSSGVTEQYF. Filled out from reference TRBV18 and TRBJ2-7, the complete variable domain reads NAGVMQNPRHLVRRRGQEARLRCSPMKGHSHVYWYRQLPEEGLKFMVYLQKENIIDESGMPKERFSAEFPKEGPSILRIQQVVRGDSAAYFCASSSGVTEQYFGPGTRLTVT.

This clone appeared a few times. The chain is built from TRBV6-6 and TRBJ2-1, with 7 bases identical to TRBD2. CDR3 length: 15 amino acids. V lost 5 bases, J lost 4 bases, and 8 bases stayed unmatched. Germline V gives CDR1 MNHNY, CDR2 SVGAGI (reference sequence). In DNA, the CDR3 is TGTGCCAGCAGTCTTGGGGGGGGTATTTACAATGAGCAGTTCTTC. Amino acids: CASSLGGGIYNEQFF.

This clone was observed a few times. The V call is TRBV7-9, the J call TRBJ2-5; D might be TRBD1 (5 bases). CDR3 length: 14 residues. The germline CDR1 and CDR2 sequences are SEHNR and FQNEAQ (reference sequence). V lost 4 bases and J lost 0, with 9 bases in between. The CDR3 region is CASSSQVYQETQYF. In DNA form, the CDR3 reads TGTGCCAGCAGCTCACAGGTTTACCAAGAGACCCAGTACTTC.

The CDR3 region is CASSPRAMPAGQPQHF. CDR3 DNA: TGTGCCAGCTCACCACGGGCGATGCCAGCTGGTCAGCCCCAGCATTTT. This rearrangement joins TRBV18 to TRBJ1-5; D call uncertain. CDR3 length: 16 residues. Trimming cost V 1 base and J 6 bases, with 16 bases left between them. Germline V lookup: CDR1 KGHSH, CDR2 LQKENI.

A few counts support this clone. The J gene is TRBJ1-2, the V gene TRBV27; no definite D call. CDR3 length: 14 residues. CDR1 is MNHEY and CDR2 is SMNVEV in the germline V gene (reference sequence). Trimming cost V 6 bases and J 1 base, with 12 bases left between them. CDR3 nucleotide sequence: TGTGCCAGCAGGCCTACAGACCTTAACTATGGCTACACCTTC. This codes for CASRPTDLNYGYTF.

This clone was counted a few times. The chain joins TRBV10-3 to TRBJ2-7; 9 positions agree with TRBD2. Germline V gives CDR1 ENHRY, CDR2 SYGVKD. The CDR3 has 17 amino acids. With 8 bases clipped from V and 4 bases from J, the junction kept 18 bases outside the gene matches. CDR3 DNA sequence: TGTGCCATCGGGGTGGCACAGGCCCTAGCGGGGAAATACGAGCAGTACTTC. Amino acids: CAIGVAQALAGKYEQYF.

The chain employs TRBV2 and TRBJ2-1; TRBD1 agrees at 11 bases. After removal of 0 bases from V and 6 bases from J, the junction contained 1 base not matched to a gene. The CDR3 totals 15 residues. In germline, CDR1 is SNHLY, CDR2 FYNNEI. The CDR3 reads CASSEAGTGGNEQFF. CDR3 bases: TGTGCCAGCAGTGAAGCGGGGACAGGGGGCAATGAGCAGTTCTTC.

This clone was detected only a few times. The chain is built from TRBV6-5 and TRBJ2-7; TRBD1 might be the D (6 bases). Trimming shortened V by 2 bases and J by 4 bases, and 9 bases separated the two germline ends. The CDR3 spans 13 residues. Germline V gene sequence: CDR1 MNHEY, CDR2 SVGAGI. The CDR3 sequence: CASSYGTGYEQYF. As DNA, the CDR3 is TGTGCCAGCAGTTACGGTACAGGGTACGAGCAGTACTTC.

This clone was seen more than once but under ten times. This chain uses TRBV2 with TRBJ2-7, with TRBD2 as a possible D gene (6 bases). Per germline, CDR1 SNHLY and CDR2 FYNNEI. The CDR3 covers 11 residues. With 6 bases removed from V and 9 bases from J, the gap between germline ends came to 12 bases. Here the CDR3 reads CASRETGGQYF. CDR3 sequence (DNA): TGTGCCAGCAGGGAGACCGGGGGGCAGTACTTC.

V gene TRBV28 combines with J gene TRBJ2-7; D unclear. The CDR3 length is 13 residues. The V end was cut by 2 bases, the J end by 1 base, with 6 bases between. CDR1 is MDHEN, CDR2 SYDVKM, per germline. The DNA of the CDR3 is TGTGCCAGCAGTTTACCAGGTTCCTACGAGCAGTACTTC. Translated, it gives CASSLPGSYEQYF. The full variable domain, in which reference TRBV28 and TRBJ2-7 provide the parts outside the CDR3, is DVKVTQSSRYLVKRTGEKVFLECVQDMDHENMFWYRQDPGLGLRLIYFSYDVKMKEKGDIPEGYSVSREKKERFSLILESASTNQTSMYLCASSLPGSYEQYFGPGTRLTVT.

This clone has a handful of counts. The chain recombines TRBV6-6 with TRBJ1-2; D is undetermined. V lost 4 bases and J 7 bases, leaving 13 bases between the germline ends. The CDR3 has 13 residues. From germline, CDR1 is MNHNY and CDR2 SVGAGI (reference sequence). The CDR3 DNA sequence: TGTGCCAGCAGTTCCCTCAGCCTAGGTGGCTACACCTTC. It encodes CASSSLSLGGYTF.

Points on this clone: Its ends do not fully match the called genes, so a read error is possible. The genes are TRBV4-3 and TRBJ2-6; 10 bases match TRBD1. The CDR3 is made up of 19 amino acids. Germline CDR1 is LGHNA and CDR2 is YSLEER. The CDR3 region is CASSQEGTGAYSRANVLTF. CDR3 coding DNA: TGCGCCAGCAGCCAAGAGGGGACAGGGGCGTACTCTAGGGCCAACGTCCTGACTTTC.

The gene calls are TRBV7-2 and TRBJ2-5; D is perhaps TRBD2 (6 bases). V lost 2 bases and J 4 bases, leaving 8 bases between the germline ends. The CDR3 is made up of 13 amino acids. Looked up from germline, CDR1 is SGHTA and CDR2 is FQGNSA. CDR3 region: CASSLLGGETQYF. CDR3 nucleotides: TGTGCCAGCAGCTTATTGGGGGGAGAGACCCAGTACTTC.

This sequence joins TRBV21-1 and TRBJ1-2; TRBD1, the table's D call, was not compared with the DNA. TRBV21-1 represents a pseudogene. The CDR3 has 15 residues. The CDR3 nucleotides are TGTGCCAGCAGCAGAGCCGGACAGGGGAACTATGGCTACACCTTC. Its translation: CASSRAGQGNYGYTF.

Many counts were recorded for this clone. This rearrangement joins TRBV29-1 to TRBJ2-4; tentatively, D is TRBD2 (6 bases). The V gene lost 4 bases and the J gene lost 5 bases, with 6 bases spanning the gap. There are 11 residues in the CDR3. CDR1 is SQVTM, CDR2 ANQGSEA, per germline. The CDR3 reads CSVGGENIQYF. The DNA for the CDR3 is TGCAGCGTTGGGGGGGAAAACATTCAGTACTTC.